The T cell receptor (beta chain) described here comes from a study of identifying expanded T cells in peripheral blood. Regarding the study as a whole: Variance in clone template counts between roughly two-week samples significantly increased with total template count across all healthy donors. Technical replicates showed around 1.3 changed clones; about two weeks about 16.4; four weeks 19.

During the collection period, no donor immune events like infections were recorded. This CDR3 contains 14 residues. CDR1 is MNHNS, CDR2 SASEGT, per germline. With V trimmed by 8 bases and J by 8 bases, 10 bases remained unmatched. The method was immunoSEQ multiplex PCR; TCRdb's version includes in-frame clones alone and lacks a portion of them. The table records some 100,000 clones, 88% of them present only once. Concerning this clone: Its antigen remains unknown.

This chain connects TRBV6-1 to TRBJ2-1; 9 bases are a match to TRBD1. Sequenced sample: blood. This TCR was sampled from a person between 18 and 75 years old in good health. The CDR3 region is CASGGQGTVDEQFF. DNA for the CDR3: TGTGCCAGCGGGGGACAGGGAACGGTCGATGAGCAGTTCTTC.